Listed here are 17 T cell receptor beta chains from one sample, sequenced in a study of graft-versus-host responses after intestinal transplantation. Data came from immunoSEQ multiplex PCR; TCRdb stores just in-frame clones and leaves some out. The repertoire holds approximately 58,000 clones, roughly 90% seen once, with 1.5% to 2% in the top ten. The sample in question was PBMCs, obtained 26 days after transplant. The receptors come from a human patient who received an intestinal transplant, so some T cells may come from the graft donor.

This clone is a singleton in its sample. The chain combines TRBV27 with TRBJ2-2; tentatively, D is TRBD2 (6 bases). The CDR3 contains 15 residues. V was shortened by 4 bases and J by 4 bases, with 13 bases between the two germline ends. Germline values: CDR1 MNHEY, CDR2 SMNVEV (reference sequence). In nucleotides, the CDR3 is TGTGCCAGCAGTTGGAGGGATAACCCCACCGGGGAGCTGTTTTTT. Translating it yields CASSWRDNPTGELFF.

CDR3 sequence: CASSLTRGATTEAFF. CDR3 sequence (DNA): TGTGCCAGCAGTTTGACCCGGGGGGCTACCACTGAAGCTTTCTTT. This sequence joins TRBV6-5 and TRBJ1-1; possibly TRBD1 for D (6 bases). Trimming pared 4 bases from V and 4 bases from J, leaving 16 bases between. Germline loops: CDR1 MNHEY, CDR2 SVGAGI. The CDR3 loop spans 15 amino acids.

This chain connects TRBV11-2 to TRBJ2-1; a weak D match, TRBD2 (6 bases). This CDR3 spans 16 amino acids. Germline V gene sequence: CDR1 SGHAT, CDR2 FQNNGV. Trimming removed 2 bases from V and 6 bases from J, with 17 bases in between. CDR3: CASSLNVGTHSNEQFF. DNA for the CDR3: TGTGCCAGCAGCTTAAACGTTGGGACTCACAGCAATGAGCAGTTCTTC.

This clone appeared once. This sequence joins TRBV11-2 and TRBJ2-1, with 7 bases identical to TRBD2. Germline trimming cut 3 bases from V and 8 bases from J; bases unmatched to any gene: 10. Germline values: CDR1 SGHAT, CDR2 FQNNGV. The CDR3 runs 15 residues. The DNA of the CDR3 is TGTGCCAGCAGCTTTTTTCGGGGAGGGAGGTATGAGCAGTTCTTC. Translation gives CASSFFRGGRYEQFF. Supplemented by reference TRBV11-2 and TRBJ2-1, the full variable domain reads EAGVAQSPRYKIIEKRQSVAFWCNPISGHATLYWYQQILGQGPKLLIQFQNNGVVDDSQLPKDRFSAERLKGVDSTLKIQPAKLEDSAVYLCASSFFRGGRYEQFFGPGTRLTVL.

This clone has only one observation. J is TRBJ2-7 and V is TRBV5-1; 7 bases are shared with TRBD2. V gave up 0 bases and J gave up 6 bases; unmatched junction bases: 6. CDR1 and CDR2 (germline): SGHRS, YFSETQ. CDR3 size: 14 residues. The CDR3 DNA follows: TGCGCCAGCAGCTTGGACGGGACGGGGGGCGAGCAGTACTTC. As protein: CASSLDGTGGEQYF. Complete variable domain (other parts from reference TRBV5-1 and TRBJ2-7): KAGVTQTPRYLIKTRGQQVTLSCSPISGHRSVSWYQQTPGQGLQFLFEYFSETQRNKGNFPGRFSGRQFSNSRSEMNVSTLELGDSALYLCASSLDGTGGEQYFGPGTRLTVT.

Written as DNA, the CDR3 is TGTGCCAGTAGTATCGCGGGGGGTGCCGATACGCAGTATTTT. As protein: CASSIAGGADTQYF. This chain links TRBV19 with TRBJ2-3; TRBD2 agrees at 8 bases. From germline, CDR1 is LNHDA and CDR2 SQIVND (reference sequence). The trim removed 3 bases at V and 6 bases at J, leaving 5 bases unmatched. This CDR3 is built from 14 residues.

This chain links TRBV28 with TRBJ2-2, with TRBD2 matching 8 bases. V was clipped by 1 base and J by 7 bases; unmatched bases: 2. CDR3 length: 14 residues. In germline, CDR1 is MDHEN, CDR2 SYDVKM. The CDR3 DNA sequence: TGTGCCAGCAGTTTATCGGGGGGGAGCGGGGAGCTGTTTTTT. Translated, it gives CASSLSGGSGELFF.

The chain uses TRBV28 and TRBJ1-6; D uncertain. The germline CDR1 and CDR2 sequences are MDHEN and SYDVKM. The CDR3 is 16 residues long. V gave up 2 bases and J gave up 0 bases, with 8 bases separating them. The CDR3 protein is CASSLARSSYNSPLHF. For the CDR3, the DNA is TGTGCCAGCAGTTTAGCTCGGAGCTCCTATAATTCACCCCTCCACTTT.

The chain is built from TRBV5-6 and TRBJ2-7; tentatively, D is TRBD1 (6 bases). The CDR3 is made up of 13 amino acids. Germline assignment: CDR1 SGHDT and CDR2 YYEEEE. Trimming removed 1 base at V and 5 bases at J, with 10 bases between. The CDR3 DNA sequence: TGTGCCAGCAGCTTGTCGGGACATAACGAGCAGTACGTC. Its protein is CASSLSGHNEQYV.

V gene TRBV2 combines with J gene TRBJ1-5; perhaps TRBD1 as D (5 bases). Germline CDR1 and CDR2: SNHLY and FYNNEI. CDR3 length: 14 amino acids. V lost 6 bases and J lost 0, with 9 bases in between. CDR3 nucleotide sequence: TGTGCCAGCAGGGACAAAAGTAGCAATCAGCCCCAGCATTTT. Protein sequence: CASRDKSSNQPQHF.

The chain has TRBV7-2 and TRBJ1-4, with a tentative D call TRBD1 (6 bases). V was trimmed by 3 bases and J by 7 bases, leaving 12 bases between them. CDR1 and CDR2 (germline): SGHTA, FQGNSA. There are 14 residues in the CDR3. CDR3 residues: CASSLGGQGEKLFF. The CDR3 DNA is TGTGCCAGCAGCTTGGGGGGGCAGGGTGAAAAACTGTTTTTT.

The chain links TRBV5-6 to TRBJ2-7; D perhaps matches TRBD2 (6 bases). The V and J ends lost 5 bases and 1 base respectively, with 10 bases between them. This CDR3 region has 13 residues. Per the germline V gene, CDR1 is SGHDT and CDR2 is YYEEEE. The DNA of the CDR3 is TGTGCCAGCAGAGCGGCGGGGTCCTACGAGCAGTACTTC. It codes for CASRAAGSYEQYF. The full variable domain, its missing parts supplied by reference TRBV5-6 and TRBJ2-7, is DAGVTQSPTHLIKTRGQQVTLRCSPKSGHDTVSWYQQALGQGPQFIFQYYEEEERQRGNFPDRFSGHQFPNYSSELNVNALLLGDSALYLCASRAAGSYEQYFGPGTRLTVT.

This rearrangement joins TRBV5-6 to TRBJ2-1, with TRBD1 as a possible D gene (6 bases). V was clipped by 0 bases and J by 7 bases, with 20 bases between them. The CDR3 is 17 residues long. Per germline, CDR1 SGHDT and CDR2 YYEEEE. For the CDR3, the DNA is TGTGCCAGCAGCTTGGCCGAATGGGCAGGGGACCCAAATGAGCAGTTCTTC. Translating it yields CASSLAEWAGDPNEQFF.

The chain joins TRBV19 to TRBJ2-2; unclear D gene. The germline CDR1 and CDR2 sequences are LNHDA and SQIVND (reference sequence). Trimming stripped 3 bases from V and 4 bases from J, with 15 bases between. This CDR3 has 16 amino acids. The CDR3 DNA is TGTGCCAGTAGTATCGCCGAAGGAGCAGCCACCGGGGAGCTGTTTTTT. As protein: CASSIAEGAATGELFF.

Notes on this clone: At the DNA level, this CDR3 is encoded by other sequences in the same sample as well. This chain joins TRBV28 and TRBJ1-5, with 9 bases aligning to TRBD1. V trimming: 4 bases; J trimming: 1 base; junction bases outside the gene matches: 2. CDR1 MDHEN and CDR2 SYDVKM come from the germline V gene. The CDR3 has 15 amino acids. In DNA form, the CDR3 reads TGTGCCAGCAGTTCGGACAGGGGAAGCAATCAGCCCCAGCATTTT. Translation gives CASSSDRGSNQPQHF.

The gene calls are TRBV6-5 and TRBJ1-1; maybe TRBD1 (5 bases). Germline V gene lookup returns CDR1 MNHEY and CDR2 SVGAGI. CDR3 length: 9 amino acids. CDR3 in amino acids: CAAGGEAFF. In DNA form, the CDR3 reads TGTGCGGCGGGGGGTGAAGCTTTCTTT.

The genes are TRBV6-5 and TRBJ1-5, with D possibly matching TRBD1 (5 bases). V lost 8 bases and J lost 7, with 15 bases in between. This CDR3 region has 13 residues. CDR1 and CDR2 (germline): MNHEY, SVGAGI. CDR3 sequence: CASGPGGGQPQHF. CDR3 DNA: TGTGCCAGCGGACCTGGGGGGGGACAGCCCCAGCATTTT.